This T cell receptor beta chain was captured by sequencing in a study of OX40 agonist ivuxolimab in advanced cancers. In the case of this clone: Its specificity is unknown.

CDR3 length equals 13 residues. The ends lost 10 bases at V and 9 bases at J; junction bases unmatched: 7. Germline CDR1 is SGHTA and CDR2 is FQGNSA. Findings and caveats of the study: Partial responders at 0.1-3.0 mg/kg showed near-lowest clonal expansion.

Data came from immunoSEQ multiplex PCR; TCRdb stores just in-frame clones and leaves some out. The table shows 74,000 or so clones, with approximately 85% occurring only once. This rearrangement joins TRBV7-2 to TRBJ2-4; the match to TRBD1 covers 12 bases. This receptor was taken from an adult with an advanced solid tumor such as melanoma, head and neck, liver or kidney cancer. The specimen comprised CD4+ or CD8+ T cells sorted from blood, sampled in a trial of the OX40 agonist ivuxolimab. The CDR3 spells CATGQGALSIQYF. For the CDR3, the DNA is TGTGCCACGGGACAGGGGGCTCTTTCCATTCAGTACTTC. Combining the CDR3 with reference TRBV7-2 and TRBJ2-4 gives the whole variable domain GAGVSQSPSNKVTEKGKDVELRCDPISGHTALYWYRQSLGQGLEFLIYFQGNSAPDKSGLPSDRFSAERTGGSVSTLTIQRTQQEDSAVYLCATGQGALSIQYFGAGTRLSVL.